The 6 T cell receptor beta chains below were found in one sample sequenced in a study of blood T cell repertoires in COVID-19. Only in-frame clones appear in the TCRdb table, and some are missing; sequencing was by immunoSEQ multiplex PCR. The table shows 100,000 or so clones, with 88% occurring only once. Sequencing was carried out using peripheral blood. These receptors all stem from a woman between 55 and 75 years old with acute or convalescent COVID-19.

The CDR3 region is CASSQKTGIGNTIYF. The DNA for the CDR3 is TGTGCCAGCAGTCAGAAGACAGGGATTGGAAACACCATATATTTT. The chain joins TRBV27 to TRBJ1-3, with 7 bases lining up with TRBD1. The CDR3 loop spans 15 amino acids. The V and J ends lost 5 bases and 3 bases, in that order; junction bases with no gene match: 7. Per germline, CDR1 MNHEY and CDR2 SMNVEV (reference sequence).

This chain uses TRBV5-8 with TRBJ2-1; maybe TRBD1 (6 bases). This CDR3 has 16 amino acids. CDR1 is SGHTS and CDR2 is YDEGEE in the germline V gene. V was trimmed by 2 bases and J by 0 bases, leaving 12 bases between them. The CDR3: CASSFPQGSSYNEQFF. CDR3 bases: TGTGCCAGCAGCTTTCCGCAGGGGAGCTCCTACAATGAGCAGTTCTTC.

The V and J genes are TRBV3-1 (or the pseudogene TRBV3-2) and TRBJ2-2, with 9 bases matching TRBD1. Germline lookup yields CDR1 LGHDT and CDR2 YNNKEL (reference sequence). Trimming took 7 bases from V and 4 from J; bases not matched to a gene: 10. This CDR3 comprises 16 residues. For the CDR3, the DNA is TGTGCCAGCAAGCTCGGGGGGACAGGGCCCACCGGGGAGCTGTTTTTT. This gives the protein CASKLGGTGPTGELFF.

This chain joins TRBV7-8 and TRBJ1-4, with TRBD1 matching 7 bases. The V and J ends lost 5 bases and 6 bases, in that order; junction bases with no gene match: 18. The V gene's germline CDR1 is SGHVS and CDR2 FQNEAQ. The CDR3 has 18 amino acids. The CDR3 DNA reads TGTGCCAGCAGCCCAAGGCGCTTCGGTACAGGGGCCGATGAAAAACTGTTTTTT. Translation: CASSPRRFGTGADEKLFF.

For this clone: At one of its ends the junction is not consistent with the germline gene, which may arise from a read error. The chain combines TRBV7-7 with TRBJ2-2, with D perhaps given as TRBD1 or TRBD2 (5 bases each). This CDR3 has 16 amino acids. The germline CDR1 and CDR2 sequences are SSHAT and FNYEAQ (reference sequence). The DNA for the CDR3 is TGTGCTAGCAGCTTAGGACACGGGAAGGGAGCCGGGGAGCTGTTTTTT. Translation: CASSLGHGKGAGELFF.

This clone was seen only a few times. The chain has TRBV28 and TRBJ1-5, with D hard to call. The CDR3 extends over 12 amino acids. Trimming left V 9 bases short and J 8 bases short, with 14 bases between. Germline lookup yields CDR1 MDHEN and CDR2 SYDVKM. In nucleotides, the CDR3 is TGTGCCAGTCAAGCCCCGGCGGAGCCCCAGCATTTT. This codes for CASQAPAEPQHF.